The 23 T cell receptor beta chains listed next were all sequenced from one sample in a study of blood T cell repertoires in COVID-19. Generated by immunoSEQ multiplex PCR, the TCRdb table keeps only in-frame clones and is missing some. The sample records around 230,000 clones, around four fifths being singletons. Sequencing used peripheral blood. The source is a woman aged 70 to 79 with active or convalescent COVID-19.

This rearrangement joins TRBV6-1 to TRBJ1-2, with D uncertain. The V gene's germline CDR1 is MNHNS and CDR2 SASEGT. V was shortened by 2 bases and J by 3 bases, with 7 bases between the two germline ends. The CDR3 spans 13 residues. The CDR3, as DNA: TGTGCCAGCAGTGAAATTTCGGACTATGGCTACACCTTC. It yields the protein CASSEISDYGYTF.

The gene calls are TRBV5-1 and TRBJ1-4; D is unresolved. The CDR3 has 15 residues. Germline V gives CDR1 SGHRS, CDR2 YFSETQ. The germline V and J ends were trimmed by 4 bases and 5 bases, with 15 bases remaining between them. This CDR3 reads CASSGREGSNEKLFF. As DNA, the CDR3 is TGCGCCAGCAGCGGGCGTGAAGGATCGAATGAAAAACTGTTTTTT.

This chain connects TRBV5-1 to TRBJ2-1; 10 bases map to TRBD2. The CDR3 is 17 amino acids. V lost 4 bases to trimming and J lost 8 bases; unmatched junction nucleotides: 15. The germline CDR1 and CDR2 sequences are SGHRS and YFSETQ. Here the CDR3 reads CASSLIPSGRAIDEQFF. The DNA for the CDR3 is TGCGCCAGCAGCCTGATCCCCAGCGGGAGGGCCATCGATGAGCAGTTCTTC.

The CDR3 nucleotides are TGTGCCAGCAGGAACCAGCCCAGGGGGGAGCCCCAGCATTTT. This sequence encodes CASRNQPRGEPQHF. This chain joins TRBV27 and TRBJ1-5; 7 bases line up with TRBD1. V gave up 6 bases and J gave up 8 bases; unmatched junction bases: 10. Germline CDR1 is MNHEY and CDR2 is SMNVEV (reference sequence). The CDR3 runs to 14 residues.

DNA of the CDR3: TGTGCCAGCAGCTTGGTAGGCGGTTCCCTCTCGGGGACAGATACGCAGTATTTT. Translating gives CASSLVGGSLSGTDTQYF. The V gene is TRBV5-8, the J gene TRBJ2-3, with D possibly TRBD2 on 5 matching bases. V lost 0 bases, J lost 3 bases, and 20 bases lay in between. Looked up from germline, CDR1 is SGHTS and CDR2 is YDEGEE. There are 18 residues in the CDR3.

V gene TRBV15 combines with J gene TRBJ2-7; D might be TRBD1 (6 bases). V lost 5 bases to trimming and J lost 2 bases, with 13 bases between them. Germline V lookup: CDR1 LNHNV, CDR2 YYDKDF (reference sequence). This CDR3 has 14 amino acids. The CDR3 DNA is TGTGCCACCAGCCGGTTCAGGGGTGCCTACGAGCAGTACTTC. This gives the protein CATSRFRGAYEQYF.

The rearrangement joins TRBV24-1 to TRBJ1-2; TRBD1 is a possible D gene (5 bases). Germline loops: CDR1 KGHDR, CDR2 SFDVKD. The length of the CDR3 is 15 residues. V lost 3 bases and J lost 4, with 14 bases in between. The CDR3 loop reads CATSDRTRDFYGYTF. The CDR3 bases are TGTGCCACCAGTGATCGGACAAGAGACTTCTATGGCTACACCTTC.

This clone was observed a single time. J is TRBJ1-2 and V is TRBV7-2, with 12 bases that match TRBD1. The trim removed 4 bases at V and 4 bases at J, leaving 13 bases unmatched. The CDR3 totals 18 residues. Per germline, CDR1 SGHTA and CDR2 FQGNSA. This CDR3 is CASSSIFRDRGLVYGYTF. The CDR3 region has the DNA TGTGCCAGCAGCTCAATCTTCCGGGACAGGGGGCTGGTCTATGGCTACACCTTC.

For the CDR3, the DNA is TGTGCCAGCAGTGGGCAGGGCACCACAGATACGCAGTATTTT. It encodes CASSGQGTTDTQYF. V gene TRBV28 combines with J gene TRBJ2-3; a possible D gene is TRBD1 (5 bases). Germline V gene sequence: CDR1 MDHEN, CDR2 SYDVKM. CDR3 length equals 14 residues. Trimming removed 5 bases at V and 2 bases at J, with 11 bases between.

This chain joins TRBV5-1 and TRBJ2-1; D gene unclear. Germline V CDR1 and CDR2: SGHRS, YFSETQ. This CDR3 comprises 13 residues. V was cut by 0 bases and J by 10 bases, with 11 bases left in between. CDR3 region: CASSLDETPEQFF. The CDR3 nucleotides are TGCGCCAGCAGCTTGGATGAGACTCCCGAGCAGTTCTTC.

The chain carries TRBV20-1 and TRBJ1-3, with D unclear. The CDR3 is 14 residues long. Germline V gene lookup returns CDR1 DFQATT and CDR2 SNEGSKA (reference sequence). V shed 3 bases and J shed 0 bases, with 9 bases lying between them. In DNA, the CDR3 is TGCAGTGCTAGTGGGTTTAGCTCTGGAAACACCATATATTTT. This translates into CSASGFSSGNTIYF.

The chain couples TRBV5-4 to TRBJ2-3, with D tentatively TRBD2 (5 bases). Trimming stripped 5 bases from V and 2 bases from J, with 15 bases between. Per germline, CDR1 SGHNT and CDR2 YYREEE (reference sequence). The CDR3 loop spans 15 amino acids. DNA for the CDR3: TGTGCCAGCAGACCGGACTTATTTTTCACAGATACGCAGTATTTT. Residues: CASRPDLFFTDTQYF.

The genes are TRBV30 and TRBJ1-2, with TRBD1 identical over 8 bases. This CDR3 has 14 residues. Trimming took 3 bases from V and 5 from J; bases not matched to a gene: 8. From germline, CDR1 is GTSNPN and CDR2 SVGIG (reference sequence). In DNA form, the CDR3 reads TGTGCCTGGAGCGTCAGGGGGCTGATTTATGGCTACACCTTC. As protein: CAWSVRGLIYGYTF.

The chain's CDR3 is CASSLAADYGYTF. CDR3 bases: TGTGCCAGCAGCTTAGCGGCGGACTATGGCTACACCTTC. The rearrangement uses TRBV7-2 and TRBJ1-2; D is unclear. With 0 bases removed from V and 3 bases from J, the gap between germline ends came to 5 bases. Germline CDR1 is SGHTA and CDR2 is FQGNSA. This CDR3 comprises 13 residues.

The chain couples TRBV11-2 to TRBJ2-7; tentatively, D is TRBD1 (6 bases). Germline values: CDR1 SGHAT, CDR2 FQNNGV. The CDR3 loop spans 14 amino acids. Trimming took off 4 bases at V and 5 bases at J, with 15 bases between the two ends. CDR3 sequence: CASSSSTGTHEQYF. The CDR3 DNA reads as TGTGCCAGCAGCTCCTCTACAGGGACGCACGAGCAGTACTTC.

The V and J genes are TRBV2 and TRBJ2-2; the D gene is possibly TRBD2 (5 bases). The CDR3 spans 15 residues. Trimming took 1 base from V and 5 from J, leaving 11 bases between them. Germline V gives CDR1 SNHLY, CDR2 FYNNEI. The CDR3 DNA is TGTGCCAGCAGTGAAGTTCCGACGGGGACCGGGGAGCTGTTTTTT. Its protein product is CASSEVPTGTGELFF.

The chain employs TRBV28 and TRBJ1-1; no clear D. Per germline, CDR1 MDHEN and CDR2 SYDVKM. This CDR3 has 11 amino acids. Deletions cut 5 bases from V and 10 bases from J, with 11 bases between. CDR3 protein: CASSARERAFF. The CDR3 DNA sequence: TGTGCCAGCAGTGCCCGGGAACGAGCTTTCTTT.

The rearrangement uses TRBV15 and TRBJ1-4; D is ambiguous. V lost 1 base to trimming and J lost 0 bases, with 6 bases between them. The CDR3 runs to 15 residues. CDR1 and CDR2 (germline): LNHNV, YYDKDF (reference sequence). In DNA, the CDR3 is TGTGCCACCAGCAGAGCGGGAACAACTAATGAAAAACTGTTTTTT. Translation gives CATSRAGTTNEKLFF.

This clone was counted once. The V and J genes are TRBV12-3 or TRBV12-4 and TRBJ2-7; possibly TRBD1 for D (6 bases). The CDR3 is made up of 13 amino acids. V lost 3 bases and J lost 6, with 12 bases in between. The CDR3 sequence is CASSLNRASEQYF. The DNA for the CDR3 is TGTGCCAGCAGTTTGAACAGGGCGAGCGAGCAGTACTTC.

The chain joins TRBV5-1 to TRBJ1-1, with a possible D match to TRBD1 (5 bases). Trimming left V 5 bases short and J 10 bases short, with 15 bases between. Germline values: CDR1 SGHRS, CDR2 YFSETQ. The CDR3 runs to 12 residues. For the CDR3, the DNA is TGCGCCAGCAGACAGGAGGGGCCGGGAGCTTTCTTT. This gives the protein CASRQEGPGAFF.

J is TRBJ1-4 and V is TRBV5-4, with a possible D match to TRBD1 (6 bases). Germline-derived CDR1 and CDR2 are SGHNT and YYREEE (reference sequence). V gave up 4 bases and J gave up 5 bases, with 9 bases separating them. The CDR3 has 13 residues. The CDR3 is CASSPQGNEKLFF. The CDR3 DNA follows: TGTGCCAGCAGCCCACAGGGAAATGAAAAACTGTTTTTT.

The chain combines TRBV6-6 with TRBJ2-6, with D possibly being TRBD1 (6 bases). CDR3 length equals 16 residues. Trimming removed 6 bases at V and 3 bases at J, with 15 bases between. Looked up from germline, CDR1 is MNHNY and CDR2 is SVGAGI (reference sequence). The CDR3 DNA reads TGTGCCAGCAGCCCACAGCCAGGGGTTGGGGCCAACGTCCTGACTTTC. Translation: CASSPQPGVGANVLTF.

The chain is built from TRBV12-2 and TRBJ2-6; TRBD2 is the table's D call, not checked against the DNA. TRBV12-2 constitutes a pseudogene. The length of the CDR3 is 21 residues. CDR3 DNA: TGTGCAAGTCGCTTAGGACTAGCGGGGATCCTTTCGAACTCTGGGGCCAACGTCCTGACTTTC. Its protein is CASRLGLAGILSNSGANVLTF.